The 32 T cell receptor beta chains presented below share a single source sample, sequenced in a study of CD8+ T cells in alopecia areata. Following extraction, RNA underwent reverse transcription to cDNA, which served as the sequencing template. Only in-frame clones appear in the TCRdb table, and some are missing; sequencing was by immunoSEQ multiplex PCR. The sample records about 120,000 clones, more than 45% being singletons. Regarding treatment: oral pan-JAK inhibitor, 5-10 mg twice daily. Sequencing was performed on CD4+ T cells sorted from blood, taken at week 4, from a patient treated with tofacitinib. The receptors here all came from a human donor with alopecia areata.

This clone has a single count. The chain carries TRBV29-1 and TRBJ1-3; 8 bases line up with TRBD1. V shed 7 bases and J 3 bases; nucleotides not matched to a gene: 5. The CDR3 contains 13 residues. CDR1 and CDR2 from the germline V gene are SQVTM and ANQGSEA. CDR3 in DNA: TGCAGCGCTCCGGACAGGGTTGGAAACACCATATATTTT. Protein sequence: CSAPDRVGNTIYF. Combining the CDR3 with reference TRBV29-1 and TRBJ1-3 gives the whole variable domain SAVISQKPSRDICQRGTSLTIQCQVDSQVTMMFWYRQQPGQSLTLIATANQGSEATYESGFVIDKFPISRPNLTFSTLTVSNMSPEDSSIYLCSAPDRVGNTIYFGEGSWLTVV.

The chain carries TRBV29-1 and TRBJ1-1, with 9 bases identical to TRBD1. There are 14 residues in the CDR3. The junction had 10 bases not matched to a gene; V was cut back by 7 bases and J by 4 bases. In germline, CDR1 is SQVTM, CDR2 ANQGSEA. This chain's CDR3 is CSAVTGGLGTEAFF. CDR3 DNA: TGCAGCGCGGTGACAGGGGGTCTGGGCACTGAAGCTTTCTTT.

The sample holds many counts of this clone. The chain couples TRBV7-9 to TRBJ1-3, with D unresolved. The CDR3 length is 15 residues. Trimming took off 5 bases at V and 0 bases at J, with 11 bases between the two ends. CDR1 SEHNR and CDR2 FQNEAQ come from the germline V gene (reference sequence). Here the CDR3 reads CASSPLEYSGNTIYF. As DNA, the CDR3 is TGTGCCAGCAGCCCCCTGGAGTACTCTGGAAACACCATATATTTT.

This chain joins TRBV29-1 and TRBJ1-2; D might be TRBD1 (5 bases). The length of the CDR3 is 14 residues. Per germline, CDR1 SQVTM and CDR2 ANQGSEA. V lost 7 bases and J lost 2, with 17 bases in between. CDR3 sequence (DNA): TGCAGCGCCGCGGGGGGATCGGGAAACTATGGCTACACCTTC. The encoded protein is CSAAGGSGNYGYTF. The complete variable domain, with remaining parts taken from reference TRBV29-1 and TRBJ1-2, reads SAVISQKPSRDICQRGTSLTIQCQVDSQVTMMFWYRQQPGQSLTLIATANQGSEATYESGFVIDKFPISRPNLTFSTLTVSNMSPEDSSIYLCSAAGGSGNYGYTFGSGTRLTVV.

This rearrangement joins TRBV29-1 to TRBJ2-7, with D perhaps matching TRBD1 (6 bases). Germline V gives CDR1 SQVTM, CDR2 ANQGSEA. The CDR3 has 12 amino acids. The ends were cut back, 6 bases at V and 4 bases at J, with 13 bases in the middle. CDR3 region: CSVESQGYEQYF. The CDR3 DNA sequence: TGCAGCGTCGAATCACAGGGTTACGAGCAGTACTTC.

This clone was found a few times. This rearrangement joins TRBV7-9 to TRBJ2-2; the D gene is possibly TRBD2 (7 bases). This CDR3 is built from 16 residues. V lost 5 bases to trimming and J lost 5 bases, with 18 bases between them. CDR1 and CDR2 (germline): SEHNR, FQNEAQ (reference sequence). The CDR3 is CASSAPSGGSTGELFF. The DNA of the CDR3 is TGTGCCAGCAGCGCACCATCGGGGGGCTCAACCGGGGAGCTGTTTTTT.

This chain links TRBV30 with TRBJ2-3; TRBD2 matches 16 bases. J gave up 6 bases and V 4 bases, and 7 bases lay outside the gene matches. The CDR3 totals 16 residues. Germline V gene data show CDR1 as GTSNPN and CDR2 as SVGIG (reference sequence). The CDR3 here is CAWMVGLAGGSDTQYF. The CDR3 bases are TGTGCCTGGATGGTGGGACTAGCGGGGGGGTCGGATACGCAGTATTTT.

V is TRBV7-9 and J is TRBJ2-3; 13 bases line up with TRBD2. The CDR3 consists of 15 residues. V lost 5 bases, J lost 5 bases, and 4 bases stayed unmatched. Germline CDR1 SEHNR, CDR2 FQNEAQ (reference sequence). CDR3 protein: CASSPWTSGGDTQYF. In nucleotides, the CDR3 is TGTGCCAGCAGCCCTTGGACTAGCGGGGGAGATACGCAGTATTTT. Looking up the rest from reference TRBV7-9 and TRBJ2-3 gives the full variable domain: DTGVSQNPRHKITKRGQNVTFRCDPISEHNRLYWYRQTLGQGPEFLTYFQNEAQLEKSRLLSDRFSAERPKGSFSTLEIQRTEQGDSAMYLCASSPWTSGGDTQYFGPGTRLTVL.

This clone was recorded only once. V is TRBV9 and J is TRBJ2-1, with D perhaps TRBD2 (5 bases). The CDR3 totals 14 residues. Germline CDR1 SGDLS, CDR2 YYNGEE. Trimming took off 2 bases at V and 6 bases at J, with 12 bases between the two ends. CDR3 DNA sequence: TGTGCCAGCAGCGTGGACTTACACAGCAATGAGCAGTTCTTC. It yields the protein CASSVDLHSNEQFF.

At least ten counts were recorded for this clone. The gene calls are TRBV11-2 and TRBJ2-1, with D possibly TRBD2 on 5 matching bases. From germline, CDR1 is SGHAT and CDR2 FQNNGV. Trimming removed 4 bases at V and 10 bases at J, with 17 bases between. This CDR3 spans 14 amino acids. The CDR3 DNA follows: TGTGCCAGCAGCTCCCTTAGCGTCGGCGGAGAGCAGTTCTTC. It yields the protein CASSSLSVGGEQFF.

This sequence joins TRBV6-5 and TRBJ2-1; a weak D match, TRBD2 (7 bases). V was cut by 2 bases and J by 3 bases, with 11 bases left in between. This CDR3 contains 15 residues. Germline values: CDR1 MNHEY, CDR2 SVGAGI. Here the CDR3 reads CASSYAGANYNEQFF. The CDR3 nucleotides are TGTGCCAGCAGTTACGCGGGGGCCAACTACAATGAGCAGTTCTTC.

V gene TRBV29-1 combines with J gene TRBJ1-2, with D tentatively TRBD1 (5 bases). The CDR3 consists of 13 residues. Germline V gives CDR1 SQVTM, CDR2 ANQGSEA. The ends were cut back, 7 bases at V and 8 bases at J, with 20 bases in the middle. CDR3 DNA sequence: TGCAGCGCCCGCGGGGCGGGTCTCGGCGGCTACACCTTC. Protein: CSARGAGLGGYTF. Full variable domain (outside the CDR3, taken from reference TRBV29-1 and TRBJ1-2): SAVISQKPSRDICQRGTSLTIQCQVDSQVTMMFWYRQQPGQSLTLIATANQGSEATYESGFVIDKFPISRPNLTFSTLTVSNMSPEDSSIYLCSARGAGLGGYTFGSGTRLTVV.

This clone has a handful of counts. V usage is TRBV11-2 and J usage is TRBJ1-4; tentatively, D is TRBD1 (5 bases). CDR1 SGHAT and CDR2 FQNNGV come from the germline V gene. The CDR3 totals 14 residues. Trimming left V 2 bases short and J 10 bases short, with 14 bases between. The CDR3 loop reads CASSLYRDQGKLFF. In DNA, the CDR3 is TGTGCCAGCAGCTTATATAGGGATCAGGGAAAACTGTTTTTT.

This sequence joins TRBV30 and TRBJ1-1; D may be TRBD1 (5 bases). Trimming took off 3 bases at V and 10 bases at J, with 15 bases between the two ends. The germline CDR1 and CDR2 sequences are GTSNPN and SVGIG (reference sequence). The CDR3 runs 12 residues. The chain's CDR3 is CAWRPGPQGAFF. CDR3 DNA sequence: TGTGCCTGGAGGCCAGGGCCTCAGGGAGCTTTCTTT.

This clone was detected only a few times. The V gene is TRBV7-9, the J gene TRBJ1-3; D is ambiguous. V was pared by 8 bases and J by 0 bases, with 11 bases between. The CDR3 covers 14 residues. Per germline, CDR1 SEHNR and CDR2 FQNEAQ (reference sequence). This CDR3 is CASRSSSSGNTIYF. CDR3 sequence (DNA): TGTGCCAGCCGATCTTCCAGCTCTGGAAACACCATATATTTT.

The V and J genes are TRBV15 and TRBJ1-5; TRBD1 matches at 9 bases. The trim removed 5 bases at V and 7 bases at J, leaving 6 bases unmatched. Germline V CDR1 and CDR2: LNHNV, YYDKDF (reference sequence). This CDR3 spans 14 amino acids. CDR3 sequence: CATSPRQGEQPQHF. The CDR3 DNA sequence: TGTGCCACCAGCCCTCGACAGGGGGAACAGCCCCAGCATTTT.

The V gene is TRBV29-1, the J gene TRBJ1-1, with D uncertain. V lost 5 bases to trimming and J lost 2 bases, with 6 bases between them. The CDR3 consists of 11 residues. CDR1 is SQVTM, CDR2 ANQGSEA, per germline. Written as DNA, the CDR3 is TGCAGCGTTAAGAGTAACACTGAAGCTTTCTTT. This sequence encodes CSVKSNTEAFF. Variable domain in full (rest from reference TRBV29-1 and TRBJ1-1): SAVISQKPSRDICQRGTSLTIQCQVDSQVTMMFWYRQQPGQSLTLIATANQGSEATYESGFVIDKFPISRPNLTFSTLTVSNMSPEDSSIYLCSVKSNTEAFFGQGTRLTVV.

The table lists this clone with a count of one. The rearrangement uses TRBV7-9 and TRBJ2-5; 14 bases line up with TRBD2. V trimming: 8 bases; J trimming: 4 bases; junction bases outside the gene matches: 9. The germline CDR1 and CDR2 sequences are SEHNR and FQNEAQ (reference sequence). The CDR3 spans 16 residues. CDR3 sequence: CASYRLAGGPRETQYF. In DNA form, the CDR3 reads TGTGCCAGCTATAGACTAGCGGGAGGGCCCCGAGAGACCCAGTACTTC.

This sequence joins TRBV19 and TRBJ2-1, with TRBD2 matching over 7 bases. Trimming removed 5 bases from V and 4 bases from J; junction bases left unmatched: 8. The CDR3 sequence is 15 residues long. CDR1 and CDR2 from the germline V gene are LNHDA and SQIVND (reference sequence). The CDR3 nucleotides read TGTGCCAGTAGTCCCCGGACTAGTAGATACAATGAGCAGTTCTTC. Protein sequence: CASSPRTSRYNEQFF.

V and J are TRBV2 and TRBJ1-1, with a possible D match to TRBD1 (6 bases). V shed 5 bases and J shed 7 bases, with 14 bases lying between them. The length of the CDR3 is 13 residues. Germline V lookup: CDR1 SNHLY, CDR2 FYNNEI. Here the CDR3 DNA reads TGTGCCAGCAGTTGGGGACAAGGGGATGAAGCTTTCTTT. This codes for CASSWGQGDEAFF.

This clone was found a few times. The chain recombines TRBV28 with TRBJ2-7, with 8 positions matching TRBD1. CDR3 length equals 14 residues. Germline CDR1 reads MDHEN; CDR2 reads SYDVKM. V shed 3 bases, J shed 6 bases, and the junction held 7 bases outside the gene matches. CDR3 residues: CASSFLDRASEQYF. The CDR3 DNA follows: TGTGCCAGCAGTTTCCTGGACAGGGCCAGCGAGCAGTACTTC.

This clone was counted only a few times. The V and J genes are TRBV30 and TRBJ2-5; D may be TRBD1 (7 bases). V was pared by 0 bases and J by 4 bases, with 18 bases between. CDR1 and CDR2 (germline): GTSNPN, SVGIG (reference sequence). This CDR3 contains 16 residues. CDR3 bases: TGTGCCTGGAGTGTGGAGGGGGCGCTCTCAGGAGAGACCCAGTACTTC. Translating it yields CAWSVEGALSGETQYF.

This clone came up many times. The chain uses TRBV29-1 and TRBJ2-4, with TRBD2 as a possible D gene (5 bases). Germline-derived CDR1 and CDR2 are SQVTM and ANQGSEA. The CDR3 totals 12 residues. Trimming pared 6 bases from V and 9 bases from J, leaving 15 bases between. Here the CDR3 DNA reads TGCAGCGTGGACTCAAGAAGGTCCATTCAGTACTTC. Residues: CSVDSRRSIQYF. The variable domain in full, completed from reference TRBV29-1 and TRBJ2-4, reads SAVISQKPSRDICQRGTSLTIQCQVDSQVTMMFWYRQQPGQSLTLIATANQGSEATYESGFVIDKFPISRPNLTFSTLTVSNMSPEDSSIYLCSVDSRRSIQYFGAGTRLSVL.

This clone was seen ten or more times. The V call is TRBV14, the J call TRBJ2-7; 11 bases align to TRBD2. Germline V lookup: CDR1 SGHDN, CDR2 FVKESK. CDR3 length: 18 residues. V was pared by 1 base and J by 4 bases, with 12 bases of the junction left unmatched. In nucleotides, the CDR3 is TGTGCCAGCAGCCAAGGGCCGAGACTAGCGGGGCGAGGGTACGAGCAGTACTTC. Translation: CASSQGPRLAGRGYEQYF.

V is TRBV6-5 and J is TRBJ2-3; D ambiguous. Germline lookup yields CDR1 MNHEY and CDR2 SVGAGI. V lost 6 bases, J lost 1 base, and 11 bases lay in between. This CDR3 has 14 amino acids. Here the CDR3 reads CASSSGPRTDTQYF. The CDR3 DNA follows: TGTGCCAGCAGCTCTGGGCCGCGCACAGATACGCAGTATTTT.

The chain is built from TRBV30 and TRBJ1-1; D unclear. CDR1 and CDR2 from the germline V gene are GTSNPN and SVGIG (reference sequence). This CDR3 has 11 amino acids. V was clipped by 0 bases and J by 7 bases, with 6 bases between them. The CDR3 spells CAWSVGSEAFF. CDR3 nucleotides: TGTGCCTGGAGTGTCGGCAGTGAAGCTTTCTTT.

This rearrangement joins TRBV30 to TRBJ2-5; D is unresolved. The tail of the sequence fits TRBJ2-7 better, so the J call may be wrong. There are 11 residues in the CDR3. Germline V gene sequence: CDR1 GTSNPN, CDR2 SVGIG (reference sequence). The DNA for the CDR3 is TGTGCCTGGGGCTTCTCCTACGAGCAGTACTTC. Encoded protein: CAWGFSYEQYF.

The chain employs TRBV5-1 and TRBJ2-7, with TRBD2 as a possible D gene (6 bases). V was clipped by 0 bases and J by 0 bases, with 10 bases between them. CDR3 length: 15 residues. The germline CDR1 and CDR2 sequences are SGHRS and YFSETQ. DNA of the CDR3: TGCGCCAGCAGCTTGGAGGGACTTCACTCCTACGAGCAGTACTTC. Translating it yields CASSLEGLHSYEQYF.

The V and J genes are TRBV29-1 and TRBJ1-1, with D tentatively TRBD1 (6 bases). This CDR3 contains 12 residues. The germline CDR1 and CDR2 sequences are SQVTM and ANQGSEA. V lost 4 bases and J 7 bases, leaving 13 bases between the germline ends. In nucleotides, the CDR3 is TGCAGCGTTGCGCGAGGGGGAAGTGAAGCTTTCTTT. As protein: CSVARGGSEAFF.

The chain employs TRBV29-1 and TRBJ1-2; D gene ambiguous. CDR1 is SQVTM and CDR2 is ANQGSEA in the germline V gene. Trimming pared 4 bases from V and 0 bases from J, leaving 9 bases between. The CDR3 is 13 amino acids. CDR3 amino acids: CSVGTRANYGYTF. The CDR3 nucleotides are TGCAGCGTTGGAACACGTGCTAACTATGGCTACACCTTC.

The chain carries TRBV30 and TRBJ2-7; 7 nucleotides match TRBD1. This CDR3 is 16 amino acids long. Germline V gene sequence: CDR1 GTSNPN, CDR2 SVGIG (reference sequence). Trimming at V came to 2 bases and at J to 0 bases, leaving 10 bases not matched to a gene. The DNA for the CDR3 is TGTGCCTGGAGTTTCAACAGGGGTCCGCGCTCCTACGAGCAGTACTTC. The encoded protein is CAWSFNRGPRSYEQYF.

This clone was detected only a few times. The chain has TRBV28 and TRBJ1-1; tentatively, D is TRBD1 (6 bases). V was cut by 8 bases and J by 6 bases, with 19 bases left in between. The CDR3 spans 14 residues. The germline CDR1 and CDR2 sequences are MDHEN and SYDVKM. This CDR3 reads CASGAVVRGAEAFF. CDR3 DNA sequence: TGTGCCAGCGGGGCAGTGGTGAGGGGGGCTGAAGCTTTCTTT. The whole variable domain, remainder taken from reference TRBV28 and TRBJ1-1, is DVKVTQSSRYLVKRTGEKVFLECVQDMDHENMFWYRQDPGLGLRLIYFSYDVKMKEKGDIPEGYSVSREKKERFSLILESASTNQTSMYLCASGAVVRGAEAFFGQGTRLTVV.